The entry that follows covers one T cell receptor beta chain sequence. The germline V gene encodes CDR1 MNHEY and CDR2 SVGEGT. The CDR3 length is 14 residues. Trimming at V came to 5 bases and at J to 9 bases, leaving 6 bases not matched to a gene. These data originate in a study of blood T cells in healthy people across ages. Whole-study context: Template-switching capture recovered about one barcoded beta molecule per two T cells.

Isolation per sample recovered at least 7 million PBMCs. Next came a second PCR, run for about 7 to 12 cycles, which used a sample-barcoded 5' primer along with a J-beta primer mix. Each cDNA molecule received a tag from a template-switch adaptor that had 12 random nucleotides. Using its own MiXCR run on the 5' RACE reads, TCRdb lists one record per CDR3 protein. The repertoire has hundreds of thousands of distinct CDR3 sequences, 45% to 50% of them found once; the top ten carry approximately 32%. The sequenced sample consisted of blood. This clonotype was sampled from a woman aged 60-75 years in good health. The chain combines TRBV6-2 or TRBV6-3 with TRBJ2-7; 14 bases line up with TRBD2. The CDR3 DNA is TGTGCCAGCAGTGGACTAGCGGGAGGAGGTGGGCAGTACTTC. Protein product: CASSGLAGGGGQYF.